A single sample is the source of the 21 T cell receptor beta chains below, sequenced in a study of blood T cell repertoires in COVID-19. The assay was immunoSEQ multiplex PCR, and TCRdb's table has in-frame clones only and misses some. The sample lists 96,000 or so clones; around 81% were seen once. The sample consisted of peripheral blood. Every receptor here comes from an older man with COVID-19, enrolled during active disease.

This clone has just a few counts. The genes are TRBV28 and TRBJ2-7, with D perhaps TRBD1 (5 bases). Trimming left V 5 bases short and J 2 bases short, with 7 bases between. The germline gives CDR1 MDHEN, CDR2 SYDVKM. The length of the CDR3 is 12 residues. CDR3 sequence: CASSTGTYEQYF. CDR3 sequence (DNA): TGTGCCAGCAGTACAGGCACCTACGAGCAGTACTTC.

This sequence joins TRBV6-2 or TRBV6-3 and TRBJ2-1; 7 bases align to TRBD1. The CDR3 is made up of 16 amino acids. Germline CDR1 and CDR2: MNHEY and SVGEGT. The trim removed 6 bases at V and 4 bases at J, leaving 12 bases unmatched. The CDR3 protein is CASSSGRDSPYNEQFF. The CDR3 nucleotides read TGTGCCAGCAGCTCAGGCCGGGACAGCCCTTACAATGAGCAGTTCTTC.

This clone turned up a few times. The chain carries TRBV9 and TRBJ1-1, with 7 positions matching TRBD1. The germline gives CDR1 SGDLS, CDR2 YYNGEE. Trimming at V came to 6 bases and at J to 1 base, leaving 9 bases not matched to a gene. This CDR3 region has 15 residues. CDR3 DNA: TGTGCCAGCACCCGAAAGGGACAGCCGAACACTGAAGCTTTCTTT. Its translation is CASTRKGQPNTEAFF. The variable domain in full, completed from reference TRBV9 and TRBJ1-1, reads DSGVTQTPKHLITATGQRVTLRCSPRSGDLSVYWYQQSLDQGLQFLIQYYNGEERAKGNILERFSAQQFPDLHSELNLSSLELGDSALYFCASTRKGQPNTEAFFGQGTRLTVV.

This chain uses TRBV28 with TRBJ1-2, with D tentatively TRBD1 (5 bases). Looked up from germline, CDR1 is MDHEN and CDR2 is SYDVKM. CDR3 length: 15 amino acids. V gave up 4 bases and J gave up 4 bases, with 16 bases separating them. The CDR3 loop is CASSSIPTGVYGYTF. The CDR3 coding sequence is TGTGCCAGCAGTTCGATCCCAACAGGCGTCTATGGCTACACCTTC.

The chain links TRBV6-2 or TRBV6-3 to TRBJ2-3, with 9 bases that match TRBD1. CDR1 and CDR2 from the germline V gene are MNHEY and SVGEGT. The V and J ends lost 3 bases and 2 bases, in that order; junction bases with no gene match: 3. The CDR3 extends over 15 amino acids. The CDR3 nucleotides read TGTGCCAGCAGTTATGGGACAGGGATCACAGATACGCAGTATTTT. It yields the protein CASSYGTGITDTQYF.

The table lists this clone with a few counts. J is TRBJ1-2 and V is TRBV5-1, with TRBD1 identical over 7 bases. V gave up 4 bases and J gave up 6 bases; unmatched junction bases: 3. CDR1 is SGHRS, CDR2 YFSETQ, per germline. The CDR3 is 12 amino acids. The CDR3 protein is CASSPTGDGYTF. CDR3 bases: TGCGCCAGCAGCCCTACAGGGGATGGCTACACCTTC.

In DNA, the CDR3 is TGTGCCAGCAGCCCCCGGGACAGCTCGGGCTACACCTTC. Its translation: CASSPRDSSGYTF. The chain uses TRBV7-8 and TRBJ1-2; 7 bases are shared with TRBD1. Losses at the gene ends were 5 bases for V and 8 bases for J; bases not matched to a gene: 8. Germline V gene lookup returns CDR1 SGHVS and CDR2 FQNEAQ. CDR3 length: 13 amino acids.

In its sample, this clone is medium-sized. J is TRBJ1-2 and V is TRBV5-1, with TRBD1 matching 10 bases. This CDR3 has 15 residues. The V gene end was trimmed by 3 bases and the J gene end by 8 bases; junction bases not matched to a gene: 10. Germline CDR1 and CDR2: SGHRS and YFSETQ. The CDR3 region has the DNA TGCGCCAGCAGCTCTACCCGACAGGGGGCGAGGGGCTACACCTTC. This encodes CASSSTRQGARGYTF.

The rearrangement links TRBV3-1 (or the pseudogene TRBV3-2) to TRBJ1-2; possibly TRBD1 for D (5 bases). In germline, CDR1 is LGHDT, CDR2 YNNKEL (reference sequence). The CDR3 contains 15 residues. V dropped 2 bases and J dropped 1 base, with 11 bases sitting between them. The CDR3 nucleotides are TGTGCCAGCAGCCAAACCGACAGTTTTAACTATGGCTACACCTTC. Protein sequence: CASSQTDSFNYGYTF.

The chain has TRBV7-3 and TRBJ1-6; 7 nucleotides align to TRBD1. CDR1 is SGHTA, CDR2 FQGTGA, per germline. J gave up 8 bases and V 1 base, and 5 bases lay outside the gene matches. The CDR3 contains 15 residues. CDR3 sequence reads: CASSLRARGDSPLHF. CDR3 bases: TGTGCCAGCAGCTTAAGAGCCAGGGGGGATTCACCCCTCCACTTT.

This chain joins TRBV27 and TRBJ2-3; TRBD2 matches at 13 bases. The CDR3 loop spans 18 amino acids. The germline CDR1 and CDR2 sequences are MNHEY and SMNVEV (reference sequence). The V and J ends lost 4 bases and 6 bases, in that order; junction bases with no gene match: 13. CDR3 sequence: CASSWGTRTSGSVDTQYF. CDR3 nucleotide sequence: TGTGCCAGCAGTTGGGGAACGAGGACTAGCGGGAGTGTCGATACGCAGTATTTT.

There are a few counts of this clone. CDR3 protein: CASSQAIQDSPLHF. CDR3 coding DNA: TGTGCCAGCAGCCAAGCAATTCAGGATTCACCCCTCCACTTT. This chain uses TRBV14 with TRBJ1-6; D remains unclear. Germline CDR1 reads SGHDN; CDR2 reads FVKESK. The CDR3 is 14 residues long. Trimming pared 1 base from V and 8 bases from J, leaving 9 bases between.

The chain joins TRBV6-4 to TRBJ1-1; TRBD1 matches 9 bases. The CDR3 has 12 residues. CDR1 MRHNA and CDR2 SNTAGT come from the germline V gene. V lost 7 bases to trimming and J lost 7 bases; unmatched junction nucleotides: 4. The DNA for the CDR3 is TGTGCCAGCAAGGGACAGGGAAGTGAAGCTTTCTTT. It yields the protein CASKGQGSEAFF.

V is TRBV30 and J is TRBJ2-7; 7 bases line up with TRBD2. Germline loops: CDR1 GTSNPN, CDR2 SVGIG (reference sequence). The CDR3 spans 13 residues. Losses at the gene ends were 0 bases for V and 2 bases for J; bases not matched to a gene: 1. In DNA form, the CDR3 reads TGTGCCTGGAGTGTTGCGGGAGCCTACGAGCAGTACTTC. Translation gives CAWSVAGAYEQYF.

This chain links TRBV3-1 (or the pseudogene TRBV3-2) with TRBJ2-7; no reliable D call. Trimming pared 1 base from V and 0 bases from J, leaving 7 bases between. Germline assignment: CDR1 LGHDT and CDR2 YNNKEL (reference sequence). This CDR3 has 14 residues. The CDR3 DNA follows: TGTGCCAGCAGCCAAGCGGGTAGCTCCTACGAGCAGTACTTC. Residues: CASSQAGSSYEQYF.

The rearrangement uses TRBV5-4 and TRBJ2-5; 9 bases align to TRBD1. Germline V gene lookup returns CDR1 SGHNT and CDR2 YYREEE (reference sequence). Trimming took 2 bases from V and 6 from J; bases not matched to a gene: 8. The CDR3 is 15 residues long. In DNA, the CDR3 is TGTGCCAGCAGCTTTTTAGGACAGGGGTTGCAGACCCAGTACTTC. Residues: CASSFLGQGLQTQYF.

The rearrangement links TRBV2 to TRBJ2-1; TRBD1 matches 8 bases. Germline CDR1 reads SNHLY; CDR2 reads FYNNEI. With 7 bases clipped from V and 6 bases from J, the junction kept 5 bases outside the gene matches. The length of the CDR3 is 13 residues. CDR3 in DNA: TGTGCCAGCACCTCGGACAGGGTCAATGAGCAGTTCTTC. The encoded protein is CASTSDRVNEQFF.

This chain links TRBV11-3 with TRBJ2-1; a weak D match, TRBD1 (6 bases). Per the germline V gene, CDR1 is SGHNT and CDR2 is YENEEA. V was trimmed by 5 bases and J by 5 bases, leaving 16 bases between them. The CDR3 runs to 15 residues. In nucleotides, the CDR3 is TGTGCCAGCAGCCCGCGGACAGTTTCTCACAATGAGCAGTTCTTC. Its translation: CASSPRTVSHNEQFF. Complete variable domain (other parts from reference TRBV11-3 and TRBJ2-1): EAGVVQSPRYKIIEKKQPVAFWCNPISGHNTLYWYLQNLGQGPELLIRYENEEAVDDSQLPKDRFSAERLKGVDSTLKIQPAELGDSAVYLCASSPRTVSHNEQFFGPGTRLTVL.

This chain joins TRBV19 and TRBJ2-1; D unresolved. Looked up from germline, CDR1 is LNHDA and CDR2 is SQIVND (reference sequence). The CDR3 totals 15 residues. V was clipped by 3 bases and J by 0 bases, with 9 bases between them. CDR3 region: CASSMGRNSYNEQFF. The DNA of the CDR3 is TGTGCCAGTAGTATGGGCAGAAACTCCTACAATGAGCAGTTCTTC.

This clone appeared a few times. The chain combines TRBV30 with TRBJ1-5, with D hard to call. Trimming took 0 bases from V and 3 from J, leaving 6 bases between them. Germline assignment: CDR1 GTSNPN and CDR2 SVGIG (reference sequence). The CDR3 is 13 residues long. CDR3 DNA: TGTGCCTGGAGTGTGCTACTCAATCAGCCCCAGCATTTT. Translation: CAWSVLLNQPQHF. Full variable domain (rest looked up from reference TRBV30 and TRBJ1-5): SQTIHQWPATLVQPVGSPLSLECTVEGTSNPNLYWYRQAAGRGLQLLFYSVGIGQISSEVPQNLSASRPQDRQFILSSKKLLLSDSGFYLCAWSVLLNQPQHFGDGTRLSIL.

This clone was counted between two and nine times. The chain carries TRBV27 and TRBJ2-6; TRBD1 might be the D (5 bases). Between the trimmed V and J ends, which lost 6 bases and 4 bases, there was a span of 13 bases. Looked up from germline, CDR1 is MNHEY and CDR2 is SMNVEV (reference sequence). This CDR3 spans 15 amino acids. The CDR3 spells CASRGLGWGANVLTF. CDR3 DNA: TGTGCCAGCAGGGGGCTGGGATGGGGGGCCAACGTCCTGACTTTC.